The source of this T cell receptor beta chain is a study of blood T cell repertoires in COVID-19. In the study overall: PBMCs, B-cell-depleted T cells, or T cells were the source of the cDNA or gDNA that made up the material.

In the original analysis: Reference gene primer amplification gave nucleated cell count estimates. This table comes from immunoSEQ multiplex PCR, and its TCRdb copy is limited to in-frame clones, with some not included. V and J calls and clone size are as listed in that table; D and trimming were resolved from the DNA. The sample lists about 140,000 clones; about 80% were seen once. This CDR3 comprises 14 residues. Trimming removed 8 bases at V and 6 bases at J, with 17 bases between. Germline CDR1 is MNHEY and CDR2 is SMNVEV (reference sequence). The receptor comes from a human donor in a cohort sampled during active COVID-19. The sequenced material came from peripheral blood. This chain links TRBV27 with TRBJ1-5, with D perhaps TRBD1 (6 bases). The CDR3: CASGVPGAGQPQHF. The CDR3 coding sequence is TGTGCCAGCGGCGTCCCAGGGGCCGGTCAGCCCCAGCATTTT.